These 23 T cell receptor beta chains share one sample of origin, sequenced in a study of CD8+ T cells in alopecia areata. Extraction of RNA preceded its reverse transcription into cDNA, which served as the sequencing template. Generated by immunoSEQ multiplex PCR, the TCRdb table keeps only in-frame clones and is missing some. The repertoire has hundreds of thousands of clones, 60% of them found once; the top ten carry 0.75% to 0.95%. Treatment defined: oral pan-JAK inhibitor, 5-10 mg twice daily. The sequences come from CD4+ T cells sorted from blood, collected at roughly week 53, from a patient treated with tofacitinib. Receptor source: a human donor with alopecia areata.

The chain employs TRBV30 and TRBJ2-3; a possible D gene is TRBD1 (6 bases). The CDR3 runs to 14 residues. Between the trimmed V and J ends, which lost 4 bases and 0 bases, there was a span of 11 bases. Germline loops: CDR1 GTSNPN, CDR2 SVGIG (reference sequence). CDR3 protein: CAWTPGASTDTQYF. The CDR3 region has the DNA TGTGCCTGGACTCCAGGGGCAAGCACAGATACGCAGTATTTT.

This rearrangement joins TRBV30 to TRBJ1-5, with 10 bases aligning to TRBD1. The CDR3 is 14 amino acids. V shed 5 bases, J shed 2 bases, and the junction held 3 bases outside the gene matches. Germline V gene sequence: CDR1 GTSNPN, CDR2 SVGIG (reference sequence). The CDR3 coding sequence is TGTGCCTGGGCCGGGACAGGGGGCAATCAGCCCCAGCATTTT. It codes for CAWAGTGGNQPQHF.

This clone has just a few counts. The V gene is TRBV9, the J gene TRBJ1-1; D is ambiguous. V lost 0 bases to trimming and J lost 0 bases, with 9 bases between them. There are 15 residues in the CDR3. Per germline, CDR1 SGDLS and CDR2 YYNGEE. DNA for the CDR3: TGTGCCAGCAGCGTAGAGAGGGTAATGAACACTGAAGCTTTCTTT. As protein: CASSVERVMNTEAFF.

This clone was picked up a small number of times. The chain carries TRBV11-2 and TRBJ1-1; D unresolved. The CDR3 spans 12 residues. Germline V gives CDR1 SGHAT, CDR2 FQNNGV. Trimming pared 5 bases from V and 0 bases from J, leaving 4 bases between. The CDR3 here is CASSHVNTEAFF. CDR3 DNA: TGTGCCAGCAGCCACGTGAACACTGAAGCTTTCTTT.

This clone showed up just once. The chain employs TRBV30 and TRBJ2-7; unclear D gene. Trimming pared 0 bases from V and 7 bases from J, leaving 7 bases between. The CDR3 length is 11 residues. Germline CDR1 GTSNPN, CDR2 SVGIG (reference sequence). Here the CDR3 DNA reads TGTGCCTGGAGTGTAGCACGAGAGCAGTACTTC. It specifies CAWSVAREQYF.

The rearrangement uses TRBV29-1 and TRBJ1-4, with D hard to call. Germline loops: CDR1 SQVTM, CDR2 ANQGSEA. V lost 7 bases and J lost 6, with 18 bases in between. The CDR3 is 14 residues long. This CDR3 reads CSAGQILGDEKLFF. CDR3 nucleotides: TGCAGCGCCGGGCAGATCTTGGGCGATGAAAAACTGTTTTTT.

The chain recombines TRBV7-2 with TRBJ1-5; perhaps TRBD1 as D (6 bases). The CDR3 length is 15 residues. Trimming took off 2 bases at V and 0 bases at J, with 8 bases between the two ends. Germline V gene data show CDR1 as SGHTA and CDR2 as FQGNSA. The CDR3 nucleotides are TGTGCCAGCAGCTTAAGGGGGAATAGCAATCAGCCCCAGCATTTT. This gives the protein CASSLRGNSNQPQHF.

This chain joins TRBV30 and TRBJ2-5; D remains ambiguous. V was clipped by 0 bases and J by 4 bases, with 9 bases between them. The germline V gene encodes CDR1 GTSNPN and CDR2 SVGIG (reference sequence). There are 13 residues in the CDR3. CDR3: CAWSVYERETQYF. Written as DNA, the CDR3 is TGTGCCTGGAGTGTTTATGAGAGAGAGACCCAGTACTTC.

The chain links TRBV20-1 to TRBJ2-5; D unresolved. V was pared by 6 bases and J by 7 bases, with 12 bases between. Looked up from germline, CDR1 is DFQATT and CDR2 is SNEGSKA (reference sequence). CDR3 length: 11 amino acids. The CDR3 nucleotides are TGCAGTGCAGGAGAGAAGGGGACCCAGTACTTC. Translated: CSAGEKGTQYF.

This clone was picked up a small number of times. The same CDR3 arises from other DNA sequences in this sample as well. V gene TRBV5-1 combines with J gene TRBJ2-5, with D tentatively TRBD2 (5 bases). The germline CDR1 and CDR2 sequences are SGHRS and YFSETQ. The V and J ends lost 2 bases and 3 bases respectively, with 8 bases between them. The CDR3 extends over 13 amino acids. The CDR3 region is CASSFPAEETQYF. CDR3 bases: TGCGCCAGCAGCTTCCCAGCGGAAGAGACCCAGTACTTC.

This rearrangement joins TRBV7-3 to TRBJ2-6; 9 bases agree with TRBD1. Looked up from germline, CDR1 is SGHTA and CDR2 is FQGTGA. V dropped 4 bases and J dropped 3; count of bases not matched to a gene: 7. The CDR3 consists of 17 residues. CDR3 amino acids: CASSSGQGRYGANVLTF. CDR3 DNA sequence: TGTGCCAGCAGCTCTGGACAGGGGAGGTATGGGGCCAACGTCCTGACTTTC.

This chain joins TRBV4-1 and TRBJ1-3; D perhaps matches TRBD1 (5 bases). V was trimmed by 4 bases and J by 1 base, leaving 11 bases between them. Germline V gives CDR1 MGHRA, CDR2 YSYEKL. The CDR3 sequence is 15 residues long. This CDR3 reads CASSRIQVSGNTIYF. CDR3 DNA sequence: TGCGCCAGCAGCCGAATACAGGTTTCTGGAAACACCATATATTTT.

This chain uses TRBV15 with TRBJ2-2; no clear D gene. The CDR3 is made up of 15 amino acids. Germline V gives CDR1 LNHNV, CDR2 YYDKDF (reference sequence). V lost 5 bases to trimming and J lost 1 base, with 11 bases between them. Here the CDR3 DNA reads TGTGCCACCAGCCCGGCCGGACGGAACACCGGGGAGCTGTTTTTT. Residues: CATSPAGRNTGELFF.

A remark on this clone: This same CDR3 is encoded by further DNA sequences in the sample. V gene TRBV29-1 combines with J gene TRBJ2-3, with 7 bases aligning to TRBD2. Germline-derived CDR1 and CDR2 are SQVTM and ANQGSEA. This CDR3 has 14 amino acids. With 3 bases clipped from V and 1 base from J, the junction kept 4 bases outside the gene matches. The CDR3 protein is CSVEGGKGTDTQYF. CDR3 nucleotides: TGCAGCGTTGAGGGGGGGAAAGGCACAGATACGCAGTATTTT.

The rearrangement uses TRBV7-8 and TRBJ2-7; 8 positions agree with TRBD1. V dropped 7 bases and J dropped 2; count of bases not matched to a gene: 10. CDR1 is SGHVS, CDR2 FQNEAQ, per germline. This CDR3 has 15 amino acids. The CDR3 loop is CASTQRRQGPYEQYF. Here the CDR3 DNA reads TGTGCCAGCACCCAAAGGAGACAGGGGCCCTACGAGCAGTACTTC.

A few counts support this clone. CDR3 in amino acids: CSAAGGPAQPQHF. The CDR3 region has the DNA TGCAGCGCAGCGGGAGGGCCCGCTCAGCCCCAGCATTTT. The chain recombines TRBV29-1 with TRBJ1-5; D is unclear. Trimming removed 7 bases at V and 6 bases at J, with 16 bases between. The V gene's germline CDR1 is SQVTM and CDR2 ANQGSEA. The CDR3 runs 13 residues.

The gene calls are TRBV27 and TRBJ2-3; 7 bases agree with TRBD2. The CDR3 loop spans 12 amino acids. Trimming at V came to 2 bases and at J to 12 bases, leaving 5 bases not matched to a gene. Germline CDR1 is MNHEY and CDR2 is SMNVEV (reference sequence). CDR3 residues: CASSLRSGEQYF. In DNA, the CDR3 is TGTGCCAGCAGTTTAAGAAGCGGGGAACAGTATTTT.

The rearrangement joins TRBV27 to TRBJ2-1, with TRBD2 matching 14 bases. The V and J ends lost 6 bases and 7 bases, in that order; junction bases with no gene match: 8. This CDR3 spans 16 amino acids. The germline gives CDR1 MNHEY, CDR2 SMNVEV (reference sequence). CDR3 sequence reads: CASRPRLAGGQNEQFF. The CDR3 nucleotides read TGTGCCAGCAGACCACGACTAGCGGGGGGGCAGAATGAGCAGTTCTTC.

The CDR3 DNA follows: TGTGCCATCAGGGGGGCCTATAGCACAGATACGCAGTATTTT. Translation gives CAIRGAYSTDTQYF. This chain links TRBV10-3 with TRBJ2-3, with D perhaps matching TRBD1 (6 bases). Germline-derived CDR1 and CDR2 are ENHRY and SYGVKD. V shed 6 bases and J shed 0 bases, with 10 bases lying between them. This CDR3 has 14 residues.

This clone was recorded once. The gene calls are TRBV5-1 and TRBJ2-1; D gene uncertain. Per germline, CDR1 SGHRS and CDR2 YFSETQ. The CDR3 totals 16 residues. V dropped 0 bases and J dropped 5 bases, with 15 bases sitting between them. The CDR3 loop is CASSLGQRTINNEQFF. The CDR3 region has the DNA TGCGCCAGCAGCTTGGGCCAACGAACCATTAACAATGAGCAGTTCTTC.

This clone was seen a handful of times. The chain combines TRBV30 with TRBJ2-7; unclear D gene. The CDR3 covers 12 residues. The germline V and J ends were trimmed by 4 bases and 5 bases, with 12 bases remaining between them. CDR1 GTSNPN and CDR2 SVGIG come from the germline V gene (reference sequence). CDR3 bases: TGTGCCTGGAACGAACGGCAGCACGAGCAGTACTTC. Its translation is CAWNERQHEQYF.

This clone turned up a few times. The chain carries TRBV23-1 and TRBJ2-7; 8 bases line up with TRBD1. TRBV23-1 carries the ORF label, with uncertain function. The CDR3 has 17 residues. After removal of 10 bases from V and 2 bases from J, the junction contained 19 bases not matched to a gene. The CDR3 is CAKVGGWRQGAPYEQYF. The CDR3 DNA reads TGCGCCAAAGTGGGAGGATGGAGGCAGGGGGCTCCCTACGAGCAGTACTTC.

The genes are TRBV2 and TRBJ2-1, with D perhaps TRBD1 (6 bases). V was shortened by 4 bases and J by 7 bases, with 11 bases between the two germline ends. CDR3 length equals 13 residues. Germline V gene data show CDR1 as SNHLY and CDR2 as FYNNEI. The CDR3 loop is CASSAYRGNEQFF. CDR3 in DNA: TGTGCCAGCAGTGCCTATAGGGGGAATGAGCAGTTCTTC. Variable domain in full (rest from reference TRBV2 and TRBJ2-1): EPEVTQTPSHQVTQMGQEVILRCVPISNHLYFYWYRQILGQKVEFLVSFYNNEISEKSEIFDDQFSVERPDGSNFTLKIRSTKLEDSAMYFCASSAYRGNEQFFGPGTRLTVL.